This passage covers 8 T cell receptor beta chains from one sample sequenced in a study of CD8+CD57+ T cells in acquired aplastic anemia. Individuals selected for sequencing had exhibited CD8+CD57+ cell expansion on flow cytometry. Genomic DNA acted as the template from which TCR beta VDJ combination and CDR3 sequence profiling were carried out. TCRdb analysed the reads with MiXCR anew, one entry per CDR3 protein. There are fewer than 200,000 distinct CDR3 sequences in the sample; less than 60% occur only once, and roughly 2% lies in the top ten. The sample taken for sequencing was sorted CD4+, CD8+, or CD8+CD57+ T cells (not recorded which) from PBMCs. All receptors derive from a human donor with aplastic anemia.

This clonotype was recorded at least ten times. This rearrangement joins TRBV20-1 to TRBJ2-1; weak D call: TRBD2 (6 bases). The CDR3 sequence is 11 residues long. V dropped 2 bases and J dropped 12 bases, with 11 bases sitting between them. Germline V gene sequence: CDR1 DFQATT, CDR2 SNEGSKA (reference sequence). The CDR3 coding sequence is TGCAGTGCTAGATTGGAGGGTTTGCAGTTCTTC. Amino acids: CSARLEGLQFF.

This clonotype appeared many times. The J gene is TRBJ2-7, the V gene TRBV6-1; D gene ambiguous. The V and J ends lost 2 bases and 7 bases respectively, with 9 bases between them. There are 12 residues in the CDR3. Germline V CDR1 and CDR2: MNHNS, SASEGT. The CDR3 protein is CASSEHVAEQYF. The CDR3, as DNA: TGTGCCAGCAGTGAACATGTCGCGGAGCAGTACTTC.

There are many counts of this clonotype. The V call is TRBV10-3, the J call TRBJ1-1; 7 nucleotides agree with TRBD1. Germline V gene lookup returns CDR1 ENHRY and CDR2 SYGVKD. J gave up 8 bases and V 6 bases, and 12 bases lay outside the gene matches. This CDR3 is built from 14 residues. This CDR3 reads CAIRKTQGLSEAFF. For the CDR3, the DNA is TGTGCCATCAGAAAAACACAGGGGCTTTCCGAAGCTTTCTTT.

This clonotype was counted once. An end of the junction differs from the germline gene, which may be a read error. V is TRBV24-1 and J is TRBJ1-2, with 9 bases that match TRBD1. This CDR3 is built from 15 residues. Germline lookup yields CDR1 KGHDR and CDR2 SFDVKD. The CDR3 region is CATSDSRTGDYGYAF. CDR3 nucleotides: TGTGCCACCAGTGATTCGAGGACAGGGGACTATGGCTACGCCTTC.

Details on this clonotype: The CDR3 carries no conserved terminal phenylalanine or tryptophan, so it likely arises from a read error. The chain has TRBV10-3 and TRBJ2-2, with no clear D. Per germline, CDR1 ENHRY and CDR2 SYGVKD. Between the trimmed V and J ends, which lost 10 bases and 11 bases, there was a span of 26 bases. CDR3 length: 15 residues. The DNA for the CDR3 is TGTGCCAGCACCACCGGATCAAGGGTGGGCAATGAGCTGTTTTAT. Its protein product is CASTTGSRVGNELFY.

The sample holds many counts of this clonotype. This chain links TRBV4-3 with TRBJ2-5; no clear D gene. CDR3 length: 15 residues. CDR1 and CDR2 from the germline V gene are LGHNA and YSLEER. V lost 0 bases, J lost 5 bases, and 13 bases lay in between. The chain's CDR3 is CASSQEVGIWETQYF. The CDR3 coding sequence is TGCGCCAGCAGCCAAGAGGTGGGAATTTGGGAGACCCAGTACTTC.

The genes are TRBV20-1 and TRBJ2-7; 10 bases agree with TRBD1. The germline V gene has CDR1 DFQATT and CDR2 SNEGSKA (reference sequence). This CDR3 spans 12 amino acids. J lost 5 bases, V lost 6 bases, and 4 bases had no gene match. CDR3 in amino acids: CSAGGTGDEQYF. The CDR3 nucleotides read TGCAGTGCCGGGGGGACAGGGGACGAGCAGTACTTC.

CDR3 nucleotides: TGTGCCAGCAGTGACGTCCGTGGAACCACTGGGGAGCTGTTTTTT. Translating gives CASSDVRGTTGELFF. The gene calls are TRBV2 and TRBJ2-2, with unresolved D. Germline CDR1 reads SNHLY; CDR2 reads FYNNEI. The V end lost 3 bases, the J end lost 8 bases, and 16 bases lay between the germline ends. The CDR3 runs 15 residues.